Below are 27 T cell receptor beta chains sequenced from a single sample in a study of cytomegalovirus exposure and HLA in healthy donors. The primer mix had 60 Vbeta and 13 Jbeta primers. Repertoires were generated with immunoSEQ multiplex PCR, while TCRdb's copy carries only in-frame clones and drops some. The sample holds more than 150,000 clones, approximately 80% seen once. The material sequenced was PBMCs. These receptors all stem from a girl aged 5-17 years in good health and CMV-seropositive.

The rearrangement uses TRBV4-3 and TRBJ1-5, with a tentative D call TRBD1 (5 bases). The CDR3 covers 16 residues. CDR1 is LGHNA, CDR2 YSLEER, per germline. With 0 bases removed from V and 7 bases from J, the gap between germline ends came to 16 bases. The CDR3 protein is CASSQDFSTVGQPQHF. The CDR3, as DNA: TGCGCCAGCAGCCAAGATTTTTCGACAGTGGGGCAGCCCCAGCATTTT.

The CDR3 DNA follows: TGTGCCAGCAGTTACTCGGGGGGTTGGGATGGCTACACCTTC. It yields the protein CASSYSGGWDGYTF. The rearrangement joins TRBV6-5 to TRBJ1-2, with D possibly TRBD1 on 5 matching bases. Looked up from germline, CDR1 is MNHEY and CDR2 is SVGAGI. Trimming took off 0 bases at V and 6 bases at J, with 11 bases between the two ends. CDR3 length equals 14 residues.

Concerning this clone: This same CDR3 is encoded by further DNA sequences in the sample. This rearrangement joins TRBV30 to TRBJ2-7, with 10 positions matching TRBD1. V trimming: 3 bases; J trimming: 1 base; junction bases outside the gene matches: 9. The CDR3 consists of 16 residues. Germline V lookup: CDR1 GTSNPN, CDR2 SVGIG (reference sequence). CDR3 bases: TGTGCCTGGAGCGTACCCCCGGGACAGGGGTCCTACGAGCAGTACTTC. Translating gives CAWSVPPGQGSYEQYF.

The chain links TRBV6-1 to TRBJ2-2, with TRBD2 matching 9 bases. Unmatched junction bases numbered 9, after V lost 5 bases and J lost 8 bases. Germline CDR1 reads MNHNS; CDR2 reads SASEGT. The CDR3 runs 15 residues. CDR3 region: CASSRLAVGGGELFF. The CDR3 coding sequence is TGTGCCAGCAGTAGACTAGCGGTAGGGGGAGGGGAGCTGTTTTTT.

CDR3 region: CASSLSDGYTF. The CDR3 coding sequence is TGTGCCAGCAGCTTGTCGGATGGCTACACCTTC. The chain employs TRBV5-6 and TRBJ1-2; D unresolved. CDR3 size: 11 residues. V was shortened by 1 base and J by 6 bases, with 4 bases between the two germline ends. CDR1 is SGHDT and CDR2 is YYEEEE in the germline V gene.

This clone has only a few counts. This chain joins TRBV6-5 and TRBJ2-1, with TRBD2 identical over 9 bases. This CDR3 is 15 amino acids long. From germline, CDR1 is MNHEY and CDR2 SVGAGI. Germline trimming cut 3 bases from V and 6 bases from J; bases unmatched to any gene: 6. Here the CDR3 reads CASSYRSSGGNEQFF. The CDR3 DNA sequence: TGTGCCAGCAGTTATCGAAGTAGCGGGGGCAATGAGCAGTTCTTC.

A word on this clone: This CDR3 is also generated by other DNA sequences in the sample. The V and J genes are TRBV5-1 and TRBJ2-7; 8 nucleotides match TRBD1. J gave up 2 bases and V 4 bases, and 5 bases lay outside the gene matches. Germline V gene lookup returns CDR1 SGHRS and CDR2 YFSETQ. This CDR3 has 14 amino acids. The DNA of the CDR3 is TGCGCCAGCAGCCTAGGACAGGGACCCTACGAGCAGTACTTC. The encoded protein is CASSLGQGPYEQYF.

The chain joins TRBV19 to TRBJ2-7; the match to TRBD2 covers 7 bases. With V trimmed by 3 bases and J by 0 bases, 2 bases remained unmatched. Germline V gene sequence: CDR1 LNHDA, CDR2 SQIVND (reference sequence). The CDR3 is made up of 14 amino acids. DNA for the CDR3: TGTGCCAGTAGTATCGGGACTAACTCCTACGAGCAGTACTTC. Amino acids: CASSIGTNSYEQYF.

The chain carries TRBV4-1 and TRBJ1-3, with D hard to call. Trimming removed 0 bases at V and 0 bases at J, with 6 bases between. Germline CDR1 is MGHRA and CDR2 is YSYEKL. CDR3 length: 15 amino acids. The CDR3 DNA is TGCGCCAGCAGCCAAGACCCTTTCTCTGGAAACACCATATATTTT. Protein sequence: CASSQDPFSGNTIYF.

V usage is TRBV6-5 and J usage is TRBJ2-7; tentatively, D is TRBD1 (5 bases). V was clipped by 0 bases and J by 5 bases, with 8 bases between them. This CDR3 comprises 13 residues. Per germline, CDR1 MNHEY and CDR2 SVGAGI. The DNA for the CDR3 is TGTGCCAGCAGTTACTCGGGGCCCCACGAGCAGTACTTC. Protein product: CASSYSGPHEQYF.

J is TRBJ2-7 and V is TRBV11-2; D is possibly TRBD2 (5 bases). Germline lookup yields CDR1 SGHAT and CDR2 FQNNGV. The V end lost 4 bases, the J end lost 7 bases, and 8 bases lay between the germline ends. The CDR3 sequence is 11 residues long. The CDR3 spells CASSWGVEQYF. DNA for the CDR3: TGTGCCAGCAGCTGGGGAGTGGAGCAGTACTTC.

This clone was observed a handful of times. The chain has TRBV6-1 and TRBJ1-5; tentative D call: TRBD1 (6 bases). This CDR3 region has 15 residues. Looked up from germline, CDR1 is MNHNS and CDR2 is SASEGT. The V end lost 4 bases, the J end lost 5 bases, and 15 bases lay between the germline ends. The CDR3 DNA is TGTGCCAGCAGTGCATCACTACAGGGAGATCAGCCCCAGCATTTT. Translating gives CASSASLQGDQPQHF.

This chain connects TRBV2 to TRBJ2-6, with 7 bases that match TRBD2. Germline trimming cut 7 bases from V and 2 bases from J; bases unmatched to any gene: 17. CDR3 length: 19 residues. Germline CDR1 SNHLY, CDR2 FYNNEI. CDR3 sequence reads: CASNPALGVAGAGANVLTF. CDR3 DNA sequence: TGTGCCAGCAATCCCGCGTTAGGGGTTGCGGGGGCTGGGGCCAACGTCCTGACTTTC.

The rearrangement uses TRBV5-1 and TRBJ1-1; D possibly corresponds to TRBD1 (6 bases). Trimming removed 0 bases from V and 5 bases from J, with 14 bases in between. This CDR3 spans 15 amino acids. The germline V gene has CDR1 SGHRS and CDR2 YFSETQ. The CDR3 sequence: CASSLVRGARTEAFF. CDR3 DNA sequence: TGCGCCAGCAGCTTGGTGCGGGGGGCGAGGACTGAAGCTTTCTTT. The full variable domain, its missing parts supplied by reference TRBV5-1 and TRBJ1-1, is KAGVTQTPRYLIKTRGQQVTLSCSPISGHRSVSWYQQTPGQGLQFLFEYFSETQRNKGNFPGRFSGRQFSNSRSEMNVSTLELGDSALYLCASSLVRGARTEAFFGQGTRLTVV.

The J gene is TRBJ2-3, the V gene TRBV4-3; 9 bases are a match to TRBD2. CDR3 length: 15 residues. The junction had 2 bases not matched to a gene; V was cut back by 0 bases and J by 4 bases. Germline lookup yields CDR1 LGHNA and CDR2 YSLEER. The CDR3 is CASSQDSGSADTQYF. The DNA of the CDR3 is TGCGCCAGCAGCCAAGATAGCGGGAGTGCAGATACGCAGTATTTT.

The chain carries TRBV4-3 and TRBJ2-3, with D possibly matching TRBD2 (5 bases). CDR1 LGHNA and CDR2 YSLEER come from the germline V gene. V was shortened by 4 bases and J by 4 bases, with 9 bases between the two germline ends. This CDR3 is built from 13 residues. CDR3 region: CASSPPSPDTQYF. CDR3 DNA: TGCGCCAGCAGCCCCCCTAGCCCAGATACGCAGTATTTT.

This clone has only a few counts. The V gene is TRBV4-1, the J gene TRBJ2-1, with TRBD2 matching 12 bases. J lost 4 bases, V lost 1 base, and 8 bases had no gene match. This CDR3 spans 18 amino acids. The V gene's germline CDR1 is MGHRA and CDR2 YSYEKL. The CDR3 DNA reads TGCGCCAGCAGCCAAGCCGACTTCCTAGCGGGAGGGTACAATGAGCAGTTCTTC. Encoded protein: CASSQADFLAGGYNEQFF.

This clone has more than one count but fewer than ten. J is TRBJ1-4 and V is TRBV30; tentative D call: TRBD1 (5 bases). V lost 8 bases to trimming and J lost 8 bases, with 18 bases between them. In germline, CDR1 is GTSNPN, CDR2 SVGIG (reference sequence). The CDR3 spans 13 residues. The CDR3 spells CAGIGQGNEKLFF. CDR3 sequence (DNA): TGTGCCGGAATCGGGCAGGGAAACGAAAAACTGTTTTTT.

The chain employs TRBV7-9 and TRBJ1-1; D remains unclear. Germline assignment: CDR1 SEHNR and CDR2 FQNEAQ (reference sequence). V was shortened by 3 bases and J by 8 bases, with 16 bases between the two germline ends. The CDR3 runs 14 residues. The CDR3 loop reads CASSLSGSPTEAFF. In DNA, the CDR3 is TGTGCCAGCAGCTTGAGCGGGTCGCCTACAGAAGCTTTCTTT.

The chain recombines TRBV6-5 with TRBJ2-3, with D possibly matching TRBD2 (5 bases). CDR3 length equals 15 residues. The V gene lost 2 bases and the J gene lost 6 bases, with 15 bases spanning the gap. Germline CDR1 reads MNHEY; CDR2 reads SVGAGI. Here the CDR3 DNA reads TGTGCCAGCAGTTACCGGGAAAGTGGCAGCGATACGCAGTATTTT. As protein: CASSYRESGSDTQYF.

This clone has only one observation. The rearrangement joins TRBV5-4 to TRBJ2-1; TRBD2 matches 11 bases. CDR1 is SGHNT and CDR2 is YYREEE in the germline V gene (reference sequence). With 0 bases clipped from V and 7 bases from J, the junction kept 3 bases outside the gene matches. The CDR3 has 15 residues. CDR3 amino acids: CASSLGLAGTNEQFF. The CDR3 nucleotides read TGTGCCAGCAGCTTGGGACTAGCGGGGACGAATGAGCAGTTCTTC.

The chain links TRBV6-1 to TRBJ2-7; 8 nucleotides match TRBD1. Losses at the gene ends were 3 bases for V and 5 bases for J; bases not matched to a gene: 12. The CDR3 is 16 residues long. CDR1 is MNHNS and CDR2 is SASEGT in the germline V gene. The CDR3 nucleotides are TGTGCCAGCAGTGATGGGCGGGACAGGCTTTTACACGAGCAGTACTTC. This sequence encodes CASSDGRDRLLHEQYF.

The rearrangement uses TRBV12-5 and TRBJ2-5; D possibly corresponds to TRBD2 (5 bases). Trimming removed 2 bases at V and 4 bases at J, with 17 bases between. This CDR3 has 16 amino acids. Germline CDR1 LGHNT, CDR2 FRNRAP. This CDR3 reads CASGLWIPSGLETQYF. DNA for the CDR3: TGTGCTAGTGGTTTGTGGATCCCCTCGGGGTTAGAGACCCAGTACTTC.

The chain couples TRBV28 to TRBJ2-6, with 8 bases aligning to TRBD1. Germline values: CDR1 MDHEN, CDR2 SYDVKM. V lost 7 bases, J lost 2 bases, and 4 bases stayed unmatched. This CDR3 comprises 15 residues. CDR3 protein: CASMARGPGANVLTF. CDR3 in DNA: TGTGCCAGCATGGCCAGGGGGCCTGGGGCCAACGTCCTGACTTTC. Filled out from reference TRBV28 and TRBJ2-6, the complete variable domain reads DVKVTQSSRYLVKRTGEKVFLECVQDMDHENMFWYRQDPGLGLRLIYFSYDVKMKEKGDIPEGYSVSREKKERFSLILESASTNQTSMYLCASMARGPGANVLTFGAGSRLTVL.

This rearrangement joins TRBV11-2 to TRBJ2-1; 9 nucleotides line up with TRBD2. The CDR3 is 16 residues long. Germline CDR1 and CDR2: SGHAT and FQNNGV. J gave up 6 bases and V 1 base, and 7 bases lay outside the gene matches. The CDR3 sequence: CASSLAPLAGPNEQFF. Here the CDR3 DNA reads TGTGCCAGCAGCTTAGCCCCGCTAGCGGGACCCAATGAGCAGTTCTTC.

This clone was picked up a small number of times. The chain couples TRBV7-8 to TRBJ2-1; the D is unclear. This CDR3 contains 15 residues. CDR1 SGHVS and CDR2 FQNEAQ come from the germline V gene. Trimming left V 0 bases short and J 0 bases short, with 6 bases between. CDR3 sequence reads: CASSLAGSSYNEQFF. The CDR3 DNA is TGTGCCAGCAGCTTAGCCGGTAGCTCCTACAATGAGCAGTTCTTC.

This rearrangement joins TRBV11-3 to TRBJ2-1, with D possibly TRBD1 on 6 matching bases. Germline V gene lookup returns CDR1 SGHNT and CDR2 YENEEA. The CDR3 is 14 amino acids. V was cut by 5 bases and J by 2 bases, with 10 bases left in between. The DNA of the CDR3 is TGTGCCAGCAGCGTAGGACAGACCTACAATGAGCAGTTCTTC. It encodes CASSVGQTYNEQFF.